The 24 T cell receptor beta chains below were found in one sample sequenced in a study of blood T cell repertoires in COVID-19. Here immunoSEQ multiplex PCR was the method, and the copy in TCRdb shows in-frame clones only, minus some. The repertoire holds roughly 130,000 clones, with 90% as singletons. The sequencing input was peripheral blood. These receptors were collected from a man aged 50-60 years with active COVID-19.

In this sample, this clone turned up a few times. The J gene is TRBJ2-7, the V gene TRBV15; D is perhaps TRBD1 (6 bases). Looked up from germline, CDR1 is LNHNV and CDR2 is YYDKDF (reference sequence). CDR3 length: 15 amino acids. Trimming cost V 6 bases and J 7 bases, with 22 bases left between them. The CDR3 protein is CATSPMGHPSEEQYF. The CDR3 region has the DNA TGTGCCACCAGTCCCATGGGACACCCGTCAGAGGAGCAGTACTTC.

The chain combines TRBV19 with TRBJ2-1, with TRBD1 identical over 11 bases. Germline loops: CDR1 LNHDA, CDR2 SQIVND (reference sequence). The junction had 5 bases not matched to a gene; V was cut back by 6 bases and J by 4 bases. The CDR3 is 15 residues long. The CDR3 bases are TGTGCCAGTAGCCTTGGACAGGGGGCATACAATGAGCAGTTCTTC. Translation gives CASSLGQGAYNEQFF.

V is TRBV7-9 and J is TRBJ1-6, with a possible D match to TRBD1 (6 bases). CDR3 length: 14 residues. Trimming pared 5 bases from V and 9 bases from J, leaving 14 bases between. CDR1 and CDR2 from the germline V gene are SEHNR and FQNEAQ (reference sequence). The CDR3 spells CASSPDRLGSPLHF. CDR3 DNA: TGTGCCAGCAGCCCGGACAGATTAGGTTCACCCCTCCACTTT. Full variable domain (rest looked up from reference TRBV7-9 and TRBJ1-6): DTGVSQNPRHKITKRGQNVTFRCDPISEHNRLYWYRQTLGQGPEFLTYFQNEAQLEKSRLLSDRFSAERPKGSFSTLEIQRTEQGDSAMYLCASSPDRLGSPLHFGNGTRLTVT.

This chain uses TRBV3-1 (or the pseudogene TRBV3-2) with TRBJ2-5; possible D gene TRBD2, 5 bases. Germline V gives CDR1 LGHDT, CDR2 YNNKEL (reference sequence). The ends were cut back, 4 bases at V and 2 bases at J, with 11 bases in the middle. The CDR3 length is 14 residues. CDR3 in amino acids: CASSLRGGQETQYF. CDR3 sequence (DNA): TGTGCCAGCAGCCTCCGCGGAGGTCAAGAGACCCAGTACTTC.

The CDR3 region has the DNA TGCGCCAGCAGCCAAGATCGGGGGGGGGCCGCAGATACGCAGTATTTT. Translation: CASSQDRGGAADTQYF. The genes are TRBV4-1 and TRBJ2-3, with TRBD2 matching over 8 bases. V dropped 0 bases and J dropped 4; count of bases not matched to a gene: 6. CDR3 length: 16 residues. Germline V gene sequence: CDR1 MGHRA, CDR2 YSYEKL.

The V call is TRBV6-5, the J call TRBJ1-4; TRBD1 might be the D (5 bases). The CDR3 contains 13 residues. Trimming shortened V by 6 bases and J by 8 bases, and 13 bases separated the two germline ends. Germline V lookup: CDR1 MNHEY, CDR2 SVGAGI. The CDR3 loop is CASSHSGAEKLFF. CDR3 nucleotides: TGTGCCAGCAGCCATAGCGGGGCGGAAAAACTGTTTTTT.

A few counts support this clone. This chain uses TRBV6-1 with TRBJ1-2; no firm D call. This CDR3 contains 12 residues. Germline values: CDR1 MNHNS, CDR2 SASEGT. V lost 3 bases, J lost 5 bases, and 7 bases lay in between. The CDR3 DNA is TGTGCCAGCAGTGAGGCAGGTTATGGCTACACCTTC. It specifies CASSEAGYGYTF.

The genes are TRBV3-1 (or the pseudogene TRBV3-2) and TRBJ1-3; D is ambiguous. The CDR3 runs to 13 residues. Per the germline V gene, CDR1 is LGHDT and CDR2 is YNNKEL (reference sequence). V was trimmed by 3 bases and J by 3 bases, leaving 6 bases between them. CDR3 loop: CASSQPGGNTIYF. As DNA, the CDR3 is TGTGCCAGCAGCCAGCCCGGTGGAAACACCATATATTTT.

This rearrangement joins TRBV9 to TRBJ1-1; the D is unclear. The length of the CDR3 is 15 residues. Trimming pared 2 bases from V and 3 bases from J, leaving 14 bases between. CDR1 and CDR2 from the germline V gene are SGDLS and YYNGEE. The CDR3, as DNA: TGTGCCAGCAGCGTGACGGCGGCACTGGACACTGAAGCTTTCTTT. This gives the protein CASSVTAALDTEAFF.

V is TRBV12-3 or TRBV12-4 and J is TRBJ2-1; D unclear. The CDR3 has 12 residues. Trimming took off 1 base at V and 9 bases at J, with 7 bases between the two ends. This chain's CDR3 is CASSLELSEQFF. The CDR3, as DNA: TGTGCCAGCAGTTTAGAACTCTCTGAGCAGTTCTTC.

The chain carries TRBV3-1 (or the pseudogene TRBV3-2) and TRBJ1-2, with D tentatively TRBD1 (6 bases). V lost 2 bases and J 2 bases, leaving 12 bases between the germline ends. CDR1 and CDR2 from the germline V gene are LGHDT and YNNKEL (reference sequence). The CDR3 contains 15 residues. This chain's CDR3 is CASSQLGAWNYGYTF. The CDR3 nucleotides are TGTGCCAGCAGCCAATTGGGGGCCTGGAACTATGGCTACACCTTC.

The chain uses TRBV12-5 and TRBJ1-1; possibly TRBD1 for D (5 bases). There are 11 residues in the CDR3. V was pared by 7 bases and J by 11 bases, with 14 bases between. Looked up from germline, CDR1 is LGHNT and CDR2 is FRNRAP. CDR3 sequence reads: CASEAGLSAFF. DNA of the CDR3: TGTGCTAGTGAGGCAGGGTTGAGTGCTTTCTTT.

V gene TRBV28 combines with J gene TRBJ2-1, with TRBD2 matching over 8 bases. This CDR3 region has 14 residues. The germline V gene has CDR1 MDHEN and CDR2 SYDVKM. V shed 2 bases and J 9 bases; nucleotides not matched to a gene: 6. The CDR3 DNA sequence: TGTGCCAGCAGTTTAGTTCATCGGGGGGGTGAGCAGTTCTTC. It specifies CASSLVHRGGEQFF.

The rearrangement uses TRBV27 and TRBJ1-6; D remains ambiguous. The CDR3 runs 15 residues. Germline V gene data show CDR1 as MNHEY and CDR2 as SMNVEV (reference sequence). Trimming left V 0 bases short and J 8 bases short, with 11 bases between. This CDR3 reads CASSLSPGIYSPLHF. The CDR3 nucleotides are TGTGCCAGCAGTTTATCGCCGGGGATTTATTCACCCCTCCACTTT.

This rearrangement joins TRBV11-2 to TRBJ1-2; maybe TRBD1 (6 bases). V lost 4 bases and J 8 bases, leaving 17 bases between the germline ends. The CDR3 is made up of 14 amino acids. Per the germline V gene, CDR1 is SGHAT and CDR2 is FQNNGV. This chain's CDR3 is CASSSLWRGGGYTF. CDR3 coding DNA: TGTGCCAGCAGCTCATTATGGAGGGGGGGCGGCTACACCTTC.

Only a few counts were recorded for this clone. This chain joins TRBV7-9 and TRBJ2-7, with 9 bases identical to TRBD1. There are 16 residues in the CDR3. Trimming removed 5 bases from V and 3 bases from J; junction bases left unmatched: 11. Per the germline V gene, CDR1 is SEHNR and CDR2 is FQNEAQ (reference sequence). The CDR3 here is CASSPRTGVRSYEQYF. The CDR3 DNA reads as TGTGCCAGCAGCCCTAGGACAGGGGTCAGGAGCTACGAGCAGTACTTC. Drawing the rest from reference TRBV7-9 and TRBJ2-7, the complete variable domain is DTGVSQNPRHKITKRGQNVTFRCDPISEHNRLYWYRQTLGQGPEFLTYFQNEAQLEKSRLLSDRFSAERPKGSFSTLEIQRTEQGDSAMYLCASSPRTGVRSYEQYFGPGTRLTVT.

The chain couples TRBV27 to TRBJ1-2; D remains unclear. CDR3 length equals 13 residues. The V gene lost 3 bases and the J gene lost 7 bases, with 12 bases spanning the gap. CDR1 and CDR2 from the germline V gene are MNHEY and SMNVEV (reference sequence). Here the CDR3 DNA reads TGTGCCAGCAGTTTCCGGTCGGGGTTTGGCTACACCTTC. Amino acid sequence: CASSFRSGFGYTF.

The J gene is TRBJ2-1, the V gene TRBV5-1; the match to TRBD2 covers 12 bases. Unmatched junction bases numbered 8, after V lost 10 bases and J lost 6 bases. The CDR3 totals 14 residues. The germline V gene encodes CDR1 SGHRS and CDR2 YFSETQ. CDR3 sequence reads: CACSRLAGVNEQFF. In DNA, the CDR3 is TGCGCCTGCTCCCGACTAGCGGGAGTCAATGAGCAGTTCTTC.

The V call is TRBV5-4, the J call TRBJ2-5; 7 bases line up with TRBD2. CDR3 length: 15 amino acids. Germline V gene data show CDR1 as SGHNT and CDR2 as YYREEE (reference sequence). The ends lost 0 bases at V and 5 bases at J; junction bases unmatched: 7. CDR3 amino acids: CASSLAGGVRETQYF. Here the CDR3 DNA reads TGTGCCAGCAGCTTGGCGGGGGGTGTTAGGGAGACCCAGTACTTC.

The genes are TRBV19 and TRBJ1-4, with D possibly TRBD1 on 6 matching bases. There are 16 residues in the CDR3. V gave up 2 bases and J gave up 5 bases, with 15 bases separating them. Per germline, CDR1 LNHDA and CDR2 SQIVND (reference sequence). The CDR3 nucleotides read TGTGCCAGTAGTATATCTTTGGGAAGGGGGAATGAAAAACTGTTTTTT. It encodes CASSISLGRGNEKLFF.

The V call is TRBV20-1, the J call TRBJ2-7; maybe TRBD2 (5 bases). The CDR3 is 11 residues long. Trimming pared 5 bases from V and 4 bases from J, leaving 9 bases between. Germline V gene data show CDR1 as DFQATT and CDR2 as SNEGSKA (reference sequence). The CDR3 spells CSAARTYEQYF. DNA for the CDR3: TGCAGTGCTGCCCGGACTTACGAGCAGTACTTC.

The chain joins TRBV7-2 to TRBJ2-5; D unclear. CDR1 is SGHTA and CDR2 is FQGNSA in the germline V gene. Trimming took off 5 bases at V and 2 bases at J, with 3 bases between the two ends. This CDR3 is built from 11 residues. The CDR3 here is CASSIQETQYF. The CDR3 DNA is TGTGCCAGCAGCATACAAGAGACCCAGTACTTC.

The genes are TRBV5-4 and TRBJ2-2, with a tentative D call TRBD1 (6 bases). The CDR3 spans 16 residues. Germline CDR1 SGHNT, CDR2 YYREEE (reference sequence). V lost 0 bases and J 4 bases, leaving 13 bases between the germline ends. CDR3 region: CASSLAQGSSTGELFF. The CDR3 nucleotides are TGTGCCAGCAGCTTGGCCCAGGGGAGCAGCACCGGGGAGCTGTTTTTT.

The chain links TRBV4-2 to TRBJ2-1, with a tentative D call TRBD2 (6 bases). CDR3 size: 16 residues. From germline, CDR1 is LGHNA and CDR2 YNFKEQ. Trimming cost V 0 bases and J 0 bases, with 9 bases left between them. CDR3: CASSQDDGSSYNEQFF. In nucleotides, the CDR3 is TGTGCCAGCAGCCAAGATGACGGGAGCTCCTACAATGAGCAGTTCTTC.